These 3 T cell receptor beta chains share one sample of origin, sequenced in a study of blood T cell repertoires in COVID-19. Libraries were prepared by immunoSEQ multiplex PCR; TCRdb keeps only in-frame clonotypes and omits some of them. The table has about 210,000 clones, 80% to 90% seen once; the top ten hold 8% to 10%. Sequenced input: peripheral blood. The source of these receptors is a woman aged 50 to 60 with acute or convalescent COVID-19.

This clone was counted a single time. Relative to the germline gene, one junction end is altered; a read error may explain this. V is TRBV5-4 and J is TRBJ2-1; TRBD2 matches 11 bases. Germline CDR1 is SGHNT and CDR2 is YYREEE (reference sequence). The CDR3 is made up of 15 amino acids. The CDR3 sequence is CASTLVLAGVHEQFF. The CDR3 nucleotides are TGTGCCAGCACCTTGGTACTAGCGGGAGTACATGAGCAGTTCTTC.

CDR3 DNA sequence: TGTGCCAGCAGTGAAACAGGGGGTAATTCACCCCTCCACTTT. Amino acid sequence: CASSETGGNSPLHF. V gene TRBV6-1 combines with J gene TRBJ1-6; 8 bases are shared with TRBD1. The CDR3 sequence is 14 residues long. Germline V gene data show CDR1 as MNHNS and CDR2 as SASEGT. J lost 6 bases, V lost 2 bases, and 0 bases had no gene match.

CDR3: CSVEDPTEYYGYTF. The CDR3 DNA sequence: TGCAGCGTTGAAGACCCGACAGAGTATTATGGCTACACCTTC. The rearrangement joins TRBV29-1 to TRBJ1-2, with D possibly being TRBD1 (5 bases). CDR1 SQVTM and CDR2 ANQGSEA come from the germline V gene. Between the trimmed V and J ends, which lost 0 bases and 5 bases, there was a span of 13 bases. The CDR3 is 14 amino acids.